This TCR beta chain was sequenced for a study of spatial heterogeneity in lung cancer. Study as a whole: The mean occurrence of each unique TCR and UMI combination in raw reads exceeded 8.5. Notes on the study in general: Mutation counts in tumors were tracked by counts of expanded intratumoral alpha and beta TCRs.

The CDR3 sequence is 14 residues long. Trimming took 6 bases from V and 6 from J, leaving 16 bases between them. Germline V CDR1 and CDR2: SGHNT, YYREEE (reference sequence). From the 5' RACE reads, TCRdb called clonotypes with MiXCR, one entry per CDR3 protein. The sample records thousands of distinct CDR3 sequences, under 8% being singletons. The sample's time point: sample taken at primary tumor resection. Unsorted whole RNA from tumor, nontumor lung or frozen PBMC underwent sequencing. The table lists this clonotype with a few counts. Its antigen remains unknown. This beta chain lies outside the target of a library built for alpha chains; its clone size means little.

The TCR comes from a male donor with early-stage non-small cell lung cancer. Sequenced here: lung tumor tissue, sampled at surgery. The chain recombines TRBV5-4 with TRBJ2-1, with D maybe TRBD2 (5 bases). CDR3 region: CASNPPGIRNEQFF. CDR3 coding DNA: TGTGCCAGCAACCCCCCGGGAATTCGCAATGAGCAGTTCTTC.